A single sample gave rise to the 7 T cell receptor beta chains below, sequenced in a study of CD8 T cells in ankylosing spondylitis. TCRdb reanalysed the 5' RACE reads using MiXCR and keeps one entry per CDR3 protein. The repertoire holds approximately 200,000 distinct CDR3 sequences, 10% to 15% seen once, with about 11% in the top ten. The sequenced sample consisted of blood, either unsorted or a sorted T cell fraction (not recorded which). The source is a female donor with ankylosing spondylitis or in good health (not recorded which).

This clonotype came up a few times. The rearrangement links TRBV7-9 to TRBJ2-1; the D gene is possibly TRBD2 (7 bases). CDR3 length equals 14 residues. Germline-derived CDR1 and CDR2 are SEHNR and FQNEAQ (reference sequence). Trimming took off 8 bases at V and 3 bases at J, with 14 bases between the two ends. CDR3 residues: CASGWGGGYNEQFF. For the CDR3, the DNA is TGTGCCAGCGGTTGGGGAGGGGGCTACAATGAGCAGTTCTTC.

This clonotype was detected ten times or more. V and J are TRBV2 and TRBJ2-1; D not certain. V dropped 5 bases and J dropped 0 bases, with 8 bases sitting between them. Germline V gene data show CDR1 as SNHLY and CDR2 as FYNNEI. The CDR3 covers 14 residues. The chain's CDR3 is CASSFRSSYNEQFF. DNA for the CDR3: TGTGCCAGCAGTTTTCGGAGCTCCTACAATGAGCAGTTCTTC.

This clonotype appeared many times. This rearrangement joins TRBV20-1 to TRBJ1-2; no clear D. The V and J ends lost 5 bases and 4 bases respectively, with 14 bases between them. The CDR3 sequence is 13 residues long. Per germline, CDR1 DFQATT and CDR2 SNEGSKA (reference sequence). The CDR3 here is CSAWGRESYGYTF. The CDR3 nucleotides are TGCAGTGCTTGGGGAAGGGAGTCCTATGGCTACACCTTC.

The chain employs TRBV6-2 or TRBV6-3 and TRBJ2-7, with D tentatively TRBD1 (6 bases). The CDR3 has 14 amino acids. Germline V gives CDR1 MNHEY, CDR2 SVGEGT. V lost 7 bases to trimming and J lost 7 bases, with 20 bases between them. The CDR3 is CASTLATGLWEQYF. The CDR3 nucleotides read TGTGCCAGCACCTTGGCCACAGGGCTATGGGAGCAGTACTTC.

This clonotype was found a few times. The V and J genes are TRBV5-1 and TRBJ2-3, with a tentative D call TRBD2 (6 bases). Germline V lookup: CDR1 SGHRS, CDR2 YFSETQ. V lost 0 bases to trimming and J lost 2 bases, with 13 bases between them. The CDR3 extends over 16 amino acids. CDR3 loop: CASSLGASATTDTQYF. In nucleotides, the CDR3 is TGCGCCAGCAGCTTGGGGGCTAGCGCAACCACAGATACGCAGTATTTT. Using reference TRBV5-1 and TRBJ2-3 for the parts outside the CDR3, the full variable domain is KAGVTQTPRYLIKTRGQQVTLSCSPISGHRSVSWYQQTPGQGLQFLFEYFSETQRNKGNFPGRFSGRQFSNSRSEMNVSTLELGDSALYLCASSLGASATTDTQYFGPGTRLTVL.

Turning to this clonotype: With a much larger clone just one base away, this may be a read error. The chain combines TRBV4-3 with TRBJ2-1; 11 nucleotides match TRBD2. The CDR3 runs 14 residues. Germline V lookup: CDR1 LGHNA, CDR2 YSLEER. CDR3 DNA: TGCCCCAGCAGCCAGTGGCTAGCGGGAGGTGAGCAGTTCTTC. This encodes CPSSQWLAGGEQFF.

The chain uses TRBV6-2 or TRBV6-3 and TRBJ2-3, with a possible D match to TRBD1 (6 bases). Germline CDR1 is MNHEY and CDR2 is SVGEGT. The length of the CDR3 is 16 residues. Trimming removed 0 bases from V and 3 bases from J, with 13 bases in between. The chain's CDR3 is CASSYSAGDLTDTQYF. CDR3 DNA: TGTGCCAGCAGTTACTCGGCAGGGGATCTTACAGATACGCAGTATTTT.